The 14 T cell receptor beta chains reported below all come from one sample, sequenced in a study of T cells in Graves' hyperthyroidism and ophthalmopathy. Authors of the study amplified TCR beta CDR3 regions from RNA transcripts. The TCR CDR3 was amplified in a first-round RT-PCR using the HTBI primer set. TCRdb passed the multiplex PCR reads through MiXCR, listing each CDR3 protein once. The sample includes around 570,000 distinct CDR3 sequences, about 20% seen only once; the top ten take roughly 44%. Sequencing used blood. The receptors derive from a man aged 40-49 years with Graves' ophthalmopathy.

This clonotype was picked up many times. The chain carries TRBV13 and TRBJ2-7, with D unclear. The CDR3 totals 13 residues. The germline gives CDR1 PRHDT, CDR2 FYEKMQ (reference sequence). The V end lost 1 base, the J end lost 3 bases, and 7 bases lay between the germline ends. The CDR3 nucleotides are TGTGCCAGCAGCTTAGCTCCCCTCTACGAGCAGTACTTC. Amino acids: CASSLAPLYEQYF.

The sample holds a few counts of this clonotype. The chain carries TRBV9 and TRBJ1-3; D gene uncertain. Germline V gene lookup returns CDR1 SGDLS and CDR2 YYNGEE. V gave up 3 bases and J gave up 2 bases, with 9 bases separating them. CDR3 size: 14 residues. The CDR3 nucleotides read TGTGCCAGCAGCGCCCGGACGGCTGGAAACACCATATATTTT. Its protein is CASSARTAGNTIYF.

This clonotype was seen more than once but under ten times. The J gene is TRBJ1-4, the V gene TRBV5-1; D may be TRBD1 (6 bases). From germline, CDR1 is SGHRS and CDR2 YFSETQ. This CDR3 region has 14 residues. Trimming took off 4 bases at V and 5 bases at J, with 12 bases between the two ends. The CDR3 region has the DNA TGCGCCAGCAGCCCTGGACAGAAAAATGAAAAACTGTTTTTT. It yields the protein CASSPGQKNEKLFF. The full variable domain, completed using reference TRBV5-1 and TRBJ1-4, is KAGVTQTPRYLIKTRGQQVTLSCSPISGHRSVSWYQQTPGQGLQFLFEYFSETQRNKGNFPGRFSGRQFSNSRSEMNVSTLELGDSALYLCASSPGQKNEKLFFGSGTQLSVL.

This chain connects TRBV6-1 to TRBJ2-7; D remains ambiguous. V was cut by 7 bases and J by 5 bases, with 15 bases left in between. Germline CDR1 is MNHNS and CDR2 is SASEGT. The CDR3 contains 13 residues. The CDR3 DNA reads as TGTGCCAGCACTCAATTCCAATCAAACGAGCAGTACTTC. It translates to CASTQFQSNEQYF.

The chain uses TRBV6-1 and TRBJ1-2; D perhaps matches TRBD1 (5 bases). V lost 1 base and J lost 0, with 9 bases in between. The germline V gene encodes CDR1 MNHNS and CDR2 SASEGT. The length of the CDR3 is 15 residues. For the CDR3, the DNA is TGTGCCAGCAGTGAAGAGCGGGGACCTAACTATGGCTACACCTTC. This translates into CASSEERGPNYGYTF.

The table lists this clonotype with a few counts. V and J are TRBV27 and TRBJ2-1; D may be TRBD1 or TRBD2 (5 bases each). From germline, CDR1 is MNHEY and CDR2 SMNVEV (reference sequence). This CDR3 region has 16 residues. V lost 3 bases and J lost 3, with 15 bases in between. The CDR3 coding sequence is TGTGCCAGCAGTTTCGCCGGGACGACCTTCTACAATGAGCAGTTCTTC. It codes for CASSFAGTTFYNEQFF.

In this sample, this clonotype turned up a few times. V is TRBV28 and J is TRBJ2-3; 13 nucleotides align to TRBD2. J lost 12 bases, V lost 5 bases, and 17 bases had no gene match. The length of the CDR3 is 17 residues. The germline V gene encodes CDR1 MDHEN and CDR2 SYDVKM. CDR3 DNA: TGTGCCAGCAGTGTTATCGACCAACTAGCGGGGGGGCTGGGTCAGTATTTT. This sequence encodes CASSVIDQLAGGLGQYF. The complete variable domain, with remaining parts taken from reference TRBV28 and TRBJ2-3, reads DVKVTQSSRYLVKRTGEKVFLECVQDMDHENMFWYRQDPGLGLRLIYFSYDVKMKEKGDIPEGYSVSREKKERFSLILESASTNQTSMYLCASSVIDQLAGGLGQYFGPGTRLTVL.

This clonotype was seen ten or more times. The J gene is TRBJ2-4, the V gene TRBV28; no definite D call. CDR3 length: 15 residues. Trimming pared 6 bases from V and 0 bases from J, leaving 12 bases between. Looked up from germline, CDR1 is MDHEN and CDR2 is SYDVKM. The CDR3 DNA sequence: TGTGCCAGCAGCGGCGGAGATCTAGCCAAAAACATTCAGTACTTC. Translated: CASSGGDLAKNIQYF.

The chain has TRBV5-4 and TRBJ2-1; 7 nucleotides line up with TRBD1. The CDR3 is made up of 15 amino acids. Germline CDR1 is SGHNT and CDR2 is YYREEE (reference sequence). V trimming: 0 bases; J trimming: 2 bases; junction bases outside the gene matches: 2. CDR3 sequence (DNA): TGTGCCAGCAGCTTGGTGGGACAGCCCTACAATGAGCAGTTCTTC. It yields the protein CASSLVGQPYNEQFF.

Concerning this clonotype: One end of the junction fails to match germline, which may point to a read error. The chain is built from TRBV7-8 and TRBJ2-1, with D possibly TRBD2 on 7 matching bases. Per germline, CDR1 SGHVS and CDR2 FQNEAQ. This CDR3 region has 15 residues. This CDR3 reads CASSYIQGRESEQLF. CDR3 DNA: TGTGCCAGCAGTTATATCCAGGGGAGGGAGAGTGAGCAGCTCTTC.

This rearrangement joins TRBV5-1 to TRBJ2-7, with 9 bases that match TRBD1. Germline assignment: CDR1 SGHRS and CDR2 YFSETQ. V was clipped by 2 bases and J by 0 bases; unmatched bases: 6. The CDR3 loop spans 16 amino acids. The CDR3 reads CASSFSGTGPSYEQYF. For the CDR3, the DNA is TGCGCCAGCAGCTTTTCGGGGACAGGGCCCTCCTACGAGCAGTACTTC.

This clonotype was counted at least ten times. Here the CDR3 DNA reads TGTGCCAGCAGCTCAGGGTGGGGGAACACTGAAGCTTTCTTT. Translated: CASSSGWGNTEAFF. The rearrangement links TRBV27 to TRBJ1-1; perhaps TRBD1 as D (5 bases). The CDR3 spans 14 residues. The V gene lost 6 bases and the J gene lost 1 base, with 12 bases spanning the gap. Germline V CDR1 and CDR2: MNHEY, SMNVEV (reference sequence).

This chain joins TRBV4-1 and TRBJ1-4, with D perhaps matching TRBD1 (5 bases). The germline V gene has CDR1 MGHRA and CDR2 YSYEKL. Trimming shortened V by 0 bases and J by 4 bases, and 9 bases separated the two germline ends. This CDR3 is built from 15 residues. Here the CDR3 DNA reads TGCGCCAGCAGCCAAGAGAACAGGAATAATGAAAAACTGTTTTTT. Encoded protein: CASSQENRNNEKLFF.

This chain links TRBV12-5 with TRBJ2-3; D gene ambiguous. The CDR3 has 13 residues. The germline V gene has CDR1 LGHNT and CDR2 FRNRAP. Trimming shortened V by 5 bases and J by 4 bases, and 10 bases separated the two germline ends. The CDR3 coding sequence is TGTGCTAGTGGTGCGTCGGAACCAGATACGCAGTATTTT. Translated, it gives CASGASEPDTQYF.